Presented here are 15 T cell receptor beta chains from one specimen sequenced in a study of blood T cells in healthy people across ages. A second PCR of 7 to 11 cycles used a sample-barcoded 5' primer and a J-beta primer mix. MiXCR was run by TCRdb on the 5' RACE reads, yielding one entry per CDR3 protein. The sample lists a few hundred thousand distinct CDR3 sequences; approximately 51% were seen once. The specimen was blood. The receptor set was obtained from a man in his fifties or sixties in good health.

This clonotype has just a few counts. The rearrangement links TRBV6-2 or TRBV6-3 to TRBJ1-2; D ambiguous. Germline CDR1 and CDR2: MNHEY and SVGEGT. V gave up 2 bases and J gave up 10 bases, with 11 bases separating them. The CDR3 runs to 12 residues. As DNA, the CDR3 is TGTGCCAGCAGTTACAGCCTGGTTGCCTACACCTTC. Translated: CASSYSLVAYTF.

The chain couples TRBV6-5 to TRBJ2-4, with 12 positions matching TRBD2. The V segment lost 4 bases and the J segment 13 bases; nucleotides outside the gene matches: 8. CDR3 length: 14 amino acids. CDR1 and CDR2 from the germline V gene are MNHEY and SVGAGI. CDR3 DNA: TGTGCCAGCAGTTCTAGCGGGAGGGCCACTGGGCAGTACTTC. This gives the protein CASSSSGRATGQYF.

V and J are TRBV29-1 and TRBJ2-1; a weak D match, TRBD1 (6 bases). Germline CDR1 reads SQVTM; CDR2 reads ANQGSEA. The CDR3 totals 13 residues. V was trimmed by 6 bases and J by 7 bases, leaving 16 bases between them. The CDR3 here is CSVDGQYTNEQFF. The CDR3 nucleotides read TGCAGCGTGGATGGACAGTACACGAATGAGCAGTTCTTC.

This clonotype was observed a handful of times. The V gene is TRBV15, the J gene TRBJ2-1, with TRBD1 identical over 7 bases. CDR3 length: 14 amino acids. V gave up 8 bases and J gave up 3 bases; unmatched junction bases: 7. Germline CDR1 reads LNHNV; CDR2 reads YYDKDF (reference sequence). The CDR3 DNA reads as TGTGCCACCGGGAAGGGGGCCTACTACAATGAGCAGTTCTTC. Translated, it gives CATGKGAYYNEQFF.

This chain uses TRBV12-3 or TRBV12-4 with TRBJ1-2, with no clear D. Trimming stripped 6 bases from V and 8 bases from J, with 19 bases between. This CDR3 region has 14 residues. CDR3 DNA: TGTGCCAGCAGGATGATAAACCTGTCCGACGGCTACACCTTC. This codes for CASRMINLSDGYTF.

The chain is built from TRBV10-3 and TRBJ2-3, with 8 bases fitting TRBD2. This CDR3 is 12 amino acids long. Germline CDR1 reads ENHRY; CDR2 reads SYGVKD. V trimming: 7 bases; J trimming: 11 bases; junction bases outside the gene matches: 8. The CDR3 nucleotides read TGTGCCATCACTCAAAGCGGGGGTGAGCAGTATTTT. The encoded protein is CAITQSGGEQYF.

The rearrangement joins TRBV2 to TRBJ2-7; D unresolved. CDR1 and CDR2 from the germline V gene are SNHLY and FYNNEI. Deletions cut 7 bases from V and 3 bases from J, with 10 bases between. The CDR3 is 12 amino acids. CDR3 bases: TGTGCCAGCAAGACCTCGCTCTACGAGCAGTACTTC. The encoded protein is CASKTSLYEQYF.

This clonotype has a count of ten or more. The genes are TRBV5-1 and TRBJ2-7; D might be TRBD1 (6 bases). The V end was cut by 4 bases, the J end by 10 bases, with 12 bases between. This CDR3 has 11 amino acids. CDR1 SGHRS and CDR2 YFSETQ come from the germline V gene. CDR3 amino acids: CASSLRQVQYF. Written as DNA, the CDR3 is TGCGCCAGCAGCCTTCGACAGGTTCAGTACTTC.

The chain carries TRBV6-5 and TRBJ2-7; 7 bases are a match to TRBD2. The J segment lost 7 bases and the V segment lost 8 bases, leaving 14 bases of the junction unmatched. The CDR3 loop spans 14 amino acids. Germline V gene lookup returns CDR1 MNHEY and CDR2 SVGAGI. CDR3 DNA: TGTGCCAGCTTCGAGGGAGGGCCAAAGAATGAGCAGTACTTC. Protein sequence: CASFEGGPKNEQYF.

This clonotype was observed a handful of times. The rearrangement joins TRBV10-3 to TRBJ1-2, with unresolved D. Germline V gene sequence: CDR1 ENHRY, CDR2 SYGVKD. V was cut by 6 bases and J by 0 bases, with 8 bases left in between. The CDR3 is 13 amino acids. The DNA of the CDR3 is TGTGCCATCAGGGCAGTCGCTAACTATGGCTACACCTTC. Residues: CAIRAVANYGYTF.

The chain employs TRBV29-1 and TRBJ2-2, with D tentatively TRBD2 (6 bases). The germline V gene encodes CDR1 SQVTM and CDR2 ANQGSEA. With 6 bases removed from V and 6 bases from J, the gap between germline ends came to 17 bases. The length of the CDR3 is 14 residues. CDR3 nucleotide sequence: TGCAGCGTGGGGAGGAACTCGGTTTCCGGGGAGCTGTTTTTT. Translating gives CSVGRNSVSGELFF.

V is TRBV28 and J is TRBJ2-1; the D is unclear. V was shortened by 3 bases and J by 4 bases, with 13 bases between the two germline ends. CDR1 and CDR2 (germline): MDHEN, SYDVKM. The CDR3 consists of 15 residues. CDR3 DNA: TGTGCCAGCAGTTTGGACGGGCCTCCATACAATGAGCAGTTCTTC. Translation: CASSLDGPPYNEQFF.

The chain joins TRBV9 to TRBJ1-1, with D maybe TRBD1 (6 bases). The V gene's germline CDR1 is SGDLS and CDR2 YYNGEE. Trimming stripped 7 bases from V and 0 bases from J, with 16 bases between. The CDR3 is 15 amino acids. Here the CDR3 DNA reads TGTGCCAGCGGATCAGGGGATGTGGTGAACACTGAAGCTTTCTTT. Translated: CASGSGDVVNTEAFF.

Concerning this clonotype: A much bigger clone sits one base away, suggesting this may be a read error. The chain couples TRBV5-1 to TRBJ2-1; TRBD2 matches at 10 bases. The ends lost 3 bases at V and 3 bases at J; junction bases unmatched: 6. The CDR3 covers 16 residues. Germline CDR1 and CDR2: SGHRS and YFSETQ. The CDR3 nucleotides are TGCGCCAGCAGCTCGGAGGCTAGCGGGAGCTACAATGAGCAGTTCTTC. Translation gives CASSSEASGSYNEQFF.

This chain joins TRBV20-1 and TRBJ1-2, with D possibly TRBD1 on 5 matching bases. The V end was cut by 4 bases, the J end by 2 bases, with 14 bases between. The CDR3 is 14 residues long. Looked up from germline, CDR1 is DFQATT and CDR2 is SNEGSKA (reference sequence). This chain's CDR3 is CSAMDRGWNYGYTF. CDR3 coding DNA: TGCAGTGCTATGGATAGGGGCTGGAACTATGGCTACACCTTC.